Shown below are 23 T cell receptor beta chains from a single sample sequenced in a study of tumor-infiltrating lymphocytes in oesophageal squamous cell carcinoma. TCRdb fed the PCR reads into MiXCR, producing one record per CDR3 protein. There are about 10,000 distinct CDR3 sequences in the sample; approximately 60% occur only once, and roughly 29% lies in the top ten. Sequencing used esophageal tumor tissue. Receptors originate from a female donor with esophageal squamous cell carcinoma.

A note on this clonotype: The conserved phenylalanine or tryptophan normally closing the CDR3 is absent here, so this likely arose from a read error. Because the CDR3's place on the DNA is in doubt, the DNA is left out and the CDR3 is given as listed by TCRdb. The gene calls are TRBV7-6 and TRBJ1-6. The length of the CDR3 is 15 amino acids, counting both ends. The germline V gene has CDR1 SGHVS and CDR2 FNYEAQ. CDR3 region: CASSLTRGDEQFFGP.

The chain has TRBV7-7 and TRBJ2-1; TRBD1 might be the D (6 bases). Trimming stripped 5 bases from V and 7 bases from J, with 12 bases between. Per germline, CDR1 SSHAT and CDR2 FNYEAQ (reference sequence). This CDR3 region has 13 residues. The CDR3 DNA sequence: TGTGCCAGCAGCCCGTCAGGGGTAAATGAGCAGTTCTTC. Protein product: CASSPSGVNEQFF.

This clonotype was counted a few times. The genes are TRBV4-2 and TRBJ2-3, with 9 bases fitting TRBD2. CDR1 is LGHNA, CDR2 YNFKEQ, per germline. This CDR3 is built from 17 residues. V shed 3 bases and J 1 base; nucleotides not matched to a gene: 8. The CDR3 is CASSQEIAGDGTDTQYF. The CDR3 bases are TGTGCCAGCAGCCAGGAGATAGCGGGGGATGGCACAGATACGCAGTATTTT.

V is TRBV6-1 and J is TRBJ2-3, with 7 bases aligning to TRBD2. With V trimmed by 6 bases and J by 1 base, 13 bases remained unmatched. CDR3 length: 17 residues. Germline CDR1 MNHNS, CDR2 SASEGT. The CDR3 region is CASSLMVVAGGTDTQYF. DNA for the CDR3: TGTGCCAGCAGCCTAATGGTGGTAGCGGGTGGCACAGATACGCAGTATTTT.

This chain joins TRBV7-2 and TRBJ2-6; TRBD1 agrees at 9 bases. The ends lost 5 bases at V and 0 bases at J; junction bases unmatched: 5. Germline-derived CDR1 and CDR2 are SGHTA and FQGNSA. The CDR3 consists of 17 residues. CDR3 in amino acids: CASSLTGGVSGANVLTF. The CDR3 region has the DNA TGTGCCAGCAGCCTGACAGGGGGAGTCTCTGGGGCCAACGTCCTGACTTTC.

This clonotype has at least ten counts. V and J are TRBV7-2 and TRBJ2-1; a weak D match, TRBD2 (6 bases). The CDR3 is 12 residues long. V was clipped by 2 bases and J by 9 bases, with 8 bases between them. Germline V CDR1 and CDR2: SGHTA, FQGNSA. The CDR3 sequence is CASSLTSIEQFF. The CDR3 bases are TGTGCCAGCAGCTTAACTAGCATTGAGCAGTTCTTC.

This clonotype came up once. The chain carries TRBV28 and TRBJ2-7, with 8 nucleotides matching TRBD2. V shed 4 bases, J shed 3 bases, and the junction held 14 bases outside the gene matches. Germline CDR1 reads MDHEN; CDR2 reads SYDVKM. This CDR3 is 17 amino acids long. Here the CDR3 DNA reads TGTGCCAGCAGTTCCCCACGGGGCGGGGGGCTAAACTACGAGCAGTACTTC. Its translation is CASSSPRGGGLNYEQYF.

The chain couples TRBV7-2 to TRBJ2-5; 7 positions match TRBD1. TRBJ2-7 explains the end of the DNA better; the J call may be wrong. Germline-derived CDR1 and CDR2 are SGHTA and FQGNSA. CDR3 length equals 14 residues. CDR3 sequence reads: CASSPPGQIYEQYF. The CDR3 bases are TGTGCCAGCAGCCCACCGGGACAGATTTACGAGCAGTACTTC.

CDR3 DNA: TGTGCCAGCAGCTTGTTTACTAGCGGGATAACCGGGGAGCTGTTTTTT. Translation: CASSLFTSGITGELFF. The chain employs TRBV7-6 and TRBJ2-2; TRBD2 aligns across 10 bases. J was trimmed by 5 bases and V by 3 bases; bases with no gene match: 6. The CDR3 has 16 amino acids. Germline values: CDR1 SGHVS, CDR2 FNYEAQ. Supplemented by reference TRBV7-6 and TRBJ2-2, the full variable domain reads GAGVSQSPRYKVTKRGQDVALRCDPISGHVSLYWYRQALGQGPEFLTYFNYEAQQDKSGLPNDRFSAERPEGSISTLTIQRTEQRDSAMYRCASSLFTSGITGELFFGEGSRLTVL.

The V and J genes are TRBV7-6 and TRBJ2-3; D is ambiguous. The DNA matches TRBJ2-5 better at its end, which makes the J call doubtful. Germline CDR1 is SGHVS and CDR2 is FNYEAQ. The length of the CDR3 is 11 residues. The CDR3 sequence: CASSVGETQYF. Written as DNA, the CDR3 is TGTGCCAGCAGCGTTGGAGAGACCCAGTACTTC.

The chain is built from TRBV6-1 and TRBJ2-1; D ambiguous. Trimming removed 3 bases at V and 3 bases at J, with 6 bases between. Germline CDR1 reads MNHNS; CDR2 reads SASEGT. The CDR3 length is 13 residues. As DNA, the CDR3 is TGTGCCAGCAGTGATAACTTCTACAATGAGCAGTTCTTC. Its translation is CASSDNFYNEQFF.

This clonotype showed up just once. The CDR3: CASSRARDTQYF. DNA for the CDR3: TGTGCCAGCAGCCGCGCTCGTGATACGCAGTATTTT. J is TRBJ2-3 and V is TRBV7-8, with D unclear. CDR3 size: 12 residues. The germline CDR1 and CDR2 sequences are SGHVS and FQNEAQ. Trimming removed 5 bases at V and 6 bases at J, with 9 bases between. Full variable domain (missing parts from reference TRBV7-8 and TRBJ2-3): GAGVSQSPRYKVAKRGQDVALRCDPISGHVSLFWYQQALGQGPEFLTYFQNEAQLDKSGLPSDRFFAERPEGSVSTLKIQRTQQEDSAVYLCASSRARDTQYFGPGTRLTVL.

J is TRBJ2-1 and V is TRBV11-2; 10 bases are a match to TRBD2. V lost 2 bases to trimming and J lost 15 bases; unmatched junction nucleotides: 16. Per germline, CDR1 SGHAT and CDR2 FQNNGV. The CDR3 totals 16 residues. The chain's CDR3 is CASSLRDSSGGAVLFF. The CDR3 DNA follows: TGTGCCAGCAGCTTAAGGGATTCTAGCGGGGGCGCCGTTTTGTTCTTC. Supplemented by reference TRBV11-2 and TRBJ2-1, the full variable domain reads EAGVAQSPRYKIIEKRQSVAFWCNPISGHATLYWYQQILGQGPKLLIQFQNNGVVDDSQLPKDRFSAERLKGVDSTLKIQPAKLEDSAVYLCASSLRDSSGGAVLFFGPGTRLTVL.

The chain links TRBV7-6 to TRBJ2-3; 13 bases are a match to TRBD2. The CDR3 spans 17 residues. V was pared by 4 bases and J by 2 bases, with 6 bases of the junction left unmatched. Germline V gene sequence: CDR1 SGHVS, CDR2 FNYEAQ. Written as DNA, the CDR3 is TGTGCCAGCAGCTCCTCCGGGACTAGCGGGGTCACAGATACGCAGTATTTT. Translating it yields CASSSSGTSGVTDTQYF.

Comments on this clonotype: Given a much more abundant clone one base away, this may be a read error. The chain couples TRBV7-8 to TRBJ2-7; no definite D call. The DNA matches TRBJ2-1 better at its end, which makes the J call doubtful. The CDR3 is 14 amino acids. CDR1 SGHVS and CDR2 FQNEAQ come from the germline V gene. The CDR3 sequence is CASSPRDNSYEQFF. CDR3 bases: TGTGCCAGCAGCCCACGTGACAATTCCTACGAGCAGTTCTTC.

By share, this clonotype ranks as large. The rearrangement uses TRBV7-3 and TRBJ2-1, with D tentatively TRBD2 (6 bases). CDR3 length equals 13 residues. The germline gives CDR1 SGHTA, CDR2 FQGTGA. The V gene lost 2 bases and the J gene lost 9 bases, with 11 bases spanning the gap. CDR3 bases: TGTGCCAGCAGCTTAGGGGGGTGGGGTGAGCAGTTCTTC. This gives the protein CASSLGGWGEQFF.

This clonotype has only one observation. V is TRBV7-6 and J is TRBJ2-2, with a possible D match to TRBD1 (6 bases). Per the germline V gene, CDR1 is SGHVS and CDR2 is FNYEAQ. V was clipped by 3 bases and J by 10 bases, with 9 bases between them. The CDR3 runs 12 residues. The DNA for the CDR3 is TGTGCCAGCAGCTTCCCGGGACAGGAGCTGTTTTTT. Its translation is CASSFPGQELFF.

This chain joins TRBV6-6 and TRBJ1-4; D unresolved. V gave up 8 bases and J gave up 16 bases, with 23 bases separating them. Looked up from germline, CDR1 is MNHNY and CDR2 is SVGAGI (reference sequence). The CDR3 loop spans 13 amino acids. CDR3 protein: CASGAPSTDTQFF. CDR3 DNA sequence: TGTGCCAGCGGAGCGCCGAGCACAGATACGCAGTTTTTT.

For this clonotype: The final CDR3 position lacks the conserved phenylalanine or tryptophan, pointing to a likely read error. It is unclear where the CDR3 begins or ends on the DNA, so no DNA is shown, and the CDR3 is as TCRdb lists it. The chain has TRBV7-2 and TRBJ2-5. Germline lookup yields CDR1 SGHTA and CDR2 FQGNSA. The CDR3 extends over 16 residues, inclusive of both ends. The CDR3 loop reads CASSLNPSVYGYTFGS.

This clonotype has a single count. The V gene is TRBV7-6, the J gene TRBJ2-4, with D uncertain. The J call may be in error: the DNA end matches TRBJ2-7 better. The CDR3 loop spans 14 amino acids. Germline V gives CDR1 SGHVS, CDR2 FNYEAQ. The DNA of the CDR3 is TGTGCCAGCAGCCTAGGCCTAGGTCCCTACGAGCAGTACTTC. Its protein is CASSLGLGPYEQYF.

This clonotype was detected only once. This sequence joins TRBV6-5 and TRBJ1-2; a possible D gene is TRBD1 (5 bases). CDR3 size: 13 residues. Trimming removed 2 bases at V and 8 bases at J, with 12 bases between. In germline, CDR1 is MNHEY, CDR2 SVGAGI. The CDR3 protein is CASSYDSVGGYTF. The CDR3 coding sequence is TGTGCCAGCAGTTACGACAGCGTGGGCGGCTACACCTTC.

This CDR3 is CASSSGTATGTQYF. CDR3 DNA sequence: TGTGCCAGCAGTTCCGGGACTGCCACGGGGACCCAGTACTTC. The V gene is TRBV27, the J gene TRBJ2-4, with a possible D match to TRBD2 (6 bases). The better agreement between TRBJ2-5 and the DNA end casts doubt on the J call. The CDR3 contains 14 residues. Germline V gene sequence: CDR1 MNHEY, CDR2 SMNVEV (reference sequence).

This clonotype has only one observation. This chain links TRBV7-6 with TRBJ2-1, with a tentative D call TRBD1 (6 bases). Matching the DNA end better, TRBJ2-5 makes the J call doubtful. Germline CDR1 and CDR2: SGHVS and FNYEAQ. The CDR3 totals 13 residues. The CDR3 coding sequence is TGTGCCAGCAGCTTATCAGGGGAAGAGACCCAGTACTTC. This gives the protein CASSLSGEETQYF.